This entry lists 21 T cell receptor beta chains sequenced from one sample in a study of read filtering for tumor transcriptome and immune sequencing. The library was built from 400 to 500 ng RNA with molecular barcoded adaptors for alpha/delta and beta/gamma chains. MiXCR, run by TCRdb on the reads, gives a single entry per CDR3 protein. The sample has roughly 18,000 distinct CDR3 sequences; about 20% are singletons. The specimen sequenced was a population of CD138-negative cells sorted from bone marrow. The receptor set was obtained from a donor at least 40 years old with multiple myeloma.

This clonotype was counted many times. This chain uses TRBV4-3 with TRBJ2-2; D is undetermined. Between the trimmed V and J ends, which lost 4 bases and 7 bases, there was a span of 7 bases. Germline V gene lookup returns CDR1 LGHNA and CDR2 YSLEER. The CDR3 is 12 amino acids. The CDR3 is CASSRPFGELFF. DNA of the CDR3: TGCGCCAGCAGCCGCCCATTCGGGGAGCTGTTTTTT.

The genes are TRBV5-1 and TRBJ1-1; D unclear. The V end lost 4 bases, the J end lost 4 bases, and 17 bases lay between the germline ends. The CDR3 loop spans 15 amino acids. Germline loops: CDR1 SGHRS, CDR2 YFSETQ. The CDR3 loop is CASSTNSGFVTEAFF. CDR3 in DNA: TGCGCCAGCAGCACCAATTCGGGGTTTGTCACTGAAGCTTTCTTT.

The gene calls are TRBV6-2 or TRBV6-3 and TRBJ2-6; 10 bases are shared with TRBD1. The CDR3 loop spans 18 amino acids. Germline V gene lookup returns CDR1 MNHEY and CDR2 SVGEGT. After removal of 6 bases from V and 0 bases from J, the junction contained 8 bases not matched to a gene. CDR3 region: CASSLPGQGISGANVLTF. The CDR3 region has the DNA TGTGCCAGCAGCCTACCGGGACAGGGGATCTCTGGGGCCAACGTCCTGACTTTC.

There are many counts of this clonotype. The J gene is TRBJ1-3, the V gene TRBV12-3 or TRBV12-4; a possible D gene is TRBD1 (5 bases). The CDR3 has 14 amino acids. Deletions cut 7 bases from V and 3 bases from J, with 13 bases between. CDR3 sequence reads: CASTVGGYGNTIYF. In nucleotides, the CDR3 is TGTGCCAGCACCGTCGGGGGGTATGGAAACACCATATATTTT.

This clonotype was observed many times. This rearrangement joins TRBV29-1 to TRBJ1-1, with D possibly being TRBD1 (6 bases). CDR3 length equals 11 residues. CDR1 and CDR2 (germline): SQVTM, ANQGSEA. The ends were cut back, 4 bases at V and 4 bases at J, with 7 bases in the middle. This CDR3 is CSVGGGTEAFF. As DNA, the CDR3 is TGCAGCGTTGGAGGGGGCACTGAAGCTTTCTTT.

This clonotype came up many times. The chain is built from TRBV29-1 and TRBJ1-5; 7 positions match TRBD1. Germline values: CDR1 SQVTM, CDR2 ANQGSEA. This CDR3 has 12 residues. V shed 7 bases and J 5 bases; nucleotides not matched to a gene: 5. The CDR3 region is CSGQGGDQPQHF. CDR3 in DNA: TGCAGCGGACAGGGAGGAGATCAGCCCCAGCATTTT.

A remark on this clonotype: A much larger clone lies one base from this, so it may be a read error. The CDR3 nucleotides read TGTGCCAGCAGTTACTCGTGGGGTCAGTCGAACACCTGGGAGCTGTTTTTT. Amino acid sequence: CASSYSWGQSNTWELFF. The chain couples TRBV6-5 to TRBJ2-2, with D hard to call. CDR1 MNHEY and CDR2 SVGAGI come from the germline V gene. The CDR3 sequence is 17 residues long.

On this clonotype: Likely a read error: the CDR3 ends without its conserved phenylalanine or tryptophan. The chain combines TRBV14 with TRBJ1-1, with TRBD1 as a possible D gene (6 bases). Germline V gives CDR1 SGHDN, CDR2 FVKESK. Trimming removed 2 bases at V and 10 bases at J, with 14 bases between. The CDR3 runs 13 residues. The DNA of the CDR3 is TGTGCCAGCAGCCAAAGGGGGGAAGTGGCAGCTTTCGTT. It codes for CASSQRGEVAAFV.

V is TRBV7-9 and J is TRBJ2-3, with TRBD2 matching 13 bases. Trimming at V came to 5 bases and at J to 8 bases, leaving 7 bases not matched to a gene. CDR3 length: 15 amino acids. Germline V gives CDR1 SEHNR, CDR2 FQNEAQ (reference sequence). The CDR3 reads CASSQGLAGQGTQYF. For the CDR3, the DNA is TGTGCCAGCAGCCAGGGACTAGCGGGACAAGGTACGCAGTATTTT.

This clonotype was seen many times. This chain links TRBV6-6 with TRBJ2-1; TRBD1 agrees at 7 bases. V lost 0 bases to trimming and J lost 4 bases; unmatched junction nucleotides: 0. CDR3 size: 14 residues. Germline CDR1 is MNHNY and CDR2 is SVGAGI (reference sequence). The CDR3 nucleotides read TGTGCCAGCAGTTACTCGGGACAGTACAATGAGCAGTTCTTC. This encodes CASSYSGQYNEQFF.

This chain joins TRBV6-1 and TRBJ1-5, with 10 positions matching TRBD1. Germline V CDR1 and CDR2: MNHNS, SASEGT. The CDR3 contains 15 residues. The V and J ends lost 7 bases and 6 bases, in that order; junction bases with no gene match: 9. The DNA for the CDR3 is TGTGCCAGCACCCCCGACAGGGGGCCCGTTCAGCCCCAGCATTTT. This sequence encodes CASTPDRGPVQPQHF.

This clonotype was counted many times. The gene calls are TRBV6-2 or TRBV6-3 and TRBJ2-5; 10 bases line up with TRBD2. V shed 6 bases and J 5 bases; nucleotides not matched to a gene: 9. CDR3 length: 15 amino acids. Germline CDR1 is MNHEY and CDR2 is SVGEGT. As DNA, the CDR3 is TGTGCCAGCAGCCGGATCGGACTAGCGGACGAGACCCAGTACTTC. Its protein is CASSRIGLADETQYF.

This clonotype showed up just a few times. The chain links TRBV20-1 to TRBJ1-4; D is possibly TRBD1 (5 bases). Trimming took off 0 bases at V and 7 bases at J, with 18 bases between the two ends. CDR1 and CDR2 from the germline V gene are DFQATT and SNEGSKA (reference sequence). The CDR3 loop spans 16 amino acids. CDR3 amino acids: CSARDAGPGGGEKLFF. The CDR3 region has the DNA TGCAGTGCTAGAGATGCCGGGCCGGGGGGAGGTGAAAAACTGTTTTTT.

In its sample, this clonotype ranks as medium-sized. The chain links TRBV29-1 to TRBJ2-7; 8 bases match TRBD2. With V trimmed by 1 base and J by 2 bases, 10 bases remained unmatched. CDR1 and CDR2 (germline): SQVTM, ANQGSEA. The CDR3 contains 16 residues. In DNA form, the CDR3 reads TGCAGCGTTGAAGGCATCCCCGGGAGGGAAACCTACGAGCAGTACTTC. As protein: CSVEGIPGRETYEQYF.

This clonotype was seen many times. The chain recombines TRBV29-1 with TRBJ2-2; 8 bases align to TRBD1. This CDR3 has 15 residues. Trimming at V came to 4 bases and at J to 5 bases, leaving 9 bases not matched to a gene. Per germline, CDR1 SQVTM and CDR2 ANQGSEA. CDR3 sequence (DNA): TGCAGCGTTGCAACGCTCAGGGGGCGAACCGGGGAGCTGTTTTTT. Its protein product is CSVATLRGRTGELFF.

This chain uses TRBV9 with TRBJ2-3, with 10 bases identical to TRBD2. The germline gives CDR1 SGDLS, CDR2 YYNGEE. The CDR3 length is 16 residues. V was pared by 0 bases and J by 2 bases, with 3 bases of the junction left unmatched. CDR3 residues: CASSVGTSGNTDTQYF. DNA of the CDR3: TGTGCCAGCAGCGTAGGGACTAGCGGAAACACAGATACGCAGTATTTT.

This chain connects TRBV29-1 to TRBJ1-3; no definite D call. The CDR3 extends over 14 amino acids. V was trimmed by 4 bases and J by 0 bases, leaving 10 bases between them. Germline CDR1 SQVTM, CDR2 ANQGSEA. CDR3 DNA sequence: TGCAGCGTTGGGCTGGGAGCCTCTGGAAACACCATATATTTT. Amino acids: CSVGLGASGNTIYF.

V gene TRBV29-1 combines with J gene TRBJ2-1, with D tentatively TRBD2 (5 bases). Trimming removed 8 bases from V and 2 bases from J, with 10 bases in between. Germline V gene data show CDR1 as SQVTM and CDR2 as ANQGSEA. The CDR3 has 12 amino acids. The CDR3 loop is CSIRRPYNEQFF. Here the CDR3 DNA reads TGCAGCATCCGGAGGCCCTACAATGAGCAGTTCTTC.

This clonotype was found a few times. V and J are TRBV29-1 and TRBJ2-6; a possible D gene is TRBD1 (5 bases). V was shortened by 5 bases and J by 2 bases, with 16 bases between the two germline ends. The CDR3 totals 16 residues. Per the germline V gene, CDR1 is SQVTM and CDR2 is ANQGSEA. The DNA of the CDR3 is TGCAGCGTTTTTGGGGCATTTGGGGCTGGGGCCAACGTCCTGACTTTC. This sequence encodes CSVFGAFGAGANVLTF.

This clonotype was found a few times. This clone may be a read error of a much larger clone one base away. The chain carries TRBV28 and TRBJ2-3, with 9 bases that match TRBD2. CDR3 size: 18 residues. Germline-derived CDR1 and CDR2 are MDHEN and SYDVKM. The CDR3 coding sequence is TGTGCCAGCAGTACCCTAGTACTGGCGGGAGGGCCTACAGATACGCGGTATTTT. Amino acid sequence: CASSTLVLAGGPTDTRYF.

In this sample, this clonotype turned up many times. The chain couples TRBV29-1 to TRBJ2-3, with 10 bases that match TRBD1. The J segment lost 2 bases and the V segment lost 7 bases, leaving 6 bases of the junction unmatched. CDR1 is SQVTM, CDR2 ANQGSEA, per germline. The CDR3 covers 14 residues. This chain's CDR3 is CSGMGQGITDTQYF. The CDR3 DNA is TGCAGCGGTATGGGACAGGGGATCACAGATACGCAGTATTTT.